This T cell receptor beta chain was documented in a study of blood T cell repertoires in COVID-19. Study overall: Italy, Spain and the United States were the sources of the convalescent and acute COVID-19 samples. T cells, B-cell-depleted T cells, or PBMCs supplied cDNA or gDNA.

Original methodology: The assay estimated nucleated cells by amplifying reference gene primers. Sequencing was performed with immunoSEQ multiplex PCR; in TCRdb, only in-frame clones are kept and a portion is missing. V and J calls and clone size follow that table, whereas D and trimming were derived from the DNA. The data contain fewer than 120,000 clones, 88% of them seen just once; the ten biggest clones take up about 3.5%. The CDR3 totals 14 residues. V dropped 5 bases and J dropped 7; count of bases not matched to a gene: 10. Germline values: CDR1 SEHNR, CDR2 FQNEAQ (reference sequence). J is TRBJ1-1 and V is TRBV7-9, with 7 positions matching TRBD1. The TCR comes from a woman aged 45-60 years with acute or convalescent COVID-19. Specimen: peripheral blood. The CDR3 DNA sequence: TGTGCCAGCAGCCCCGAGGTGCAGGGGGTTGAAGCTTTCTTT. It codes for CASSPEVQGVEAFF.